One T cell receptor (beta chain) is described in this entry. Its antigen is unidentified. According to the study, genomic DNA was the template for TCR beta VDJ and CDR3 profiling. Via MiXCR, TCRdb re-called the reads, giving one row per CDR3 protein. Among 150,000 to 200,000 distinct CDR3 sequences listed, 55% to 70% were seen once. Germline V lookup: CDR1 SEHNR, CDR2 FQNEAQ (reference sequence). This CDR3 has 14 residues. V gave up 7 bases and J gave up 3 bases, with 15 bases separating them. This sample was taken from a study of CD8+CD57+ T cells in acquired aplastic anemia. Study summary: The mean DNA yield obtained from sorted CD4+ and CD8+ cells came to roughly 3.4 ug. Study-level points and caveats: Levels of CD8+ Simpson's diversity were not significantly distinct in patients versus controls. About 27 CD8+ CDR3 sequences were shared between patients and controls.

The gene calls are TRBV7-9 and TRBJ2-5; the D call may be TRBD1 or TRBD2 (6 bases each). The specimen sequenced was sorted CD4+, CD8+, or CD8+CD57+ T cells (not recorded which) from PBMCs. This clonotype was sampled from a human donor with severe aplastic anemia or a healthy control (not recorded which). CDR3 in amino acids: CASIFPGAEETQYF. For the CDR3, the DNA is TGTGCCAGCATCTTCCCGGGGGCCGAAGAGACCCAGTACTTC.